This T cell receptor (beta chain) comes out of a study of OX40 agonist ivuxolimab in advanced cancers. Clones were sequenced by immunoSEQ multiplex PCR, and TCRdb holds only the in-frame ones, with some missing. The sample lists about 58,000 clones; roughly 80% were seen once. The CDR3 contains 12 residues. J gave up 4 bases and V 8 bases, and 2 bases lay outside the gene matches. Germline CDR1 SNHLY, CDR2 FYNNEI. This chain links TRBV2 with TRBJ2-7, with 10 bases lining up with TRBD1. This material consisted of CD4+ or CD8+ T cells sorted from blood, taken in a trial of the OX40 agonist ivuxolimab. The TCR originated in an adult with an advanced solid tumor such as melanoma, head and neck, liver or kidney cancer. CDR3 loop: CASGDRGYEQYF. The CDR3 nucleotides are TGTGCCAGCGGGGACAGGGGTTACGAGCAGTACTTC.